This T cell receptor beta chain derives from a study of blood T cell repertoires in COVID-19. Study-level information: Both acute and convalescent COVID-19 samples were obtained from the United States, Italy and Spain. From T cells, B-cell-depleted T cells, or PBMCs came the material, which was cDNA or gDNA.

Generated by immunoSEQ multiplex PCR, the TCRdb table keeps only in-frame clones and is missing some. Of fewer than 150,000 clones in the sample, approximately 84% were seen once. The germline V gene encodes CDR1 KGHSH and CDR2 LQKENI. V was cut by 5 bases and J by 4 bases, with 23 bases left in between. This CDR3 spans 17 amino acids. The receptor was derived from a human donor in a cohort sampled during active COVID-19. Sequencing was done on a sample of peripheral blood. The J gene is TRBJ1-2, the V gene TRBV18, with D possibly being TRBD1 (5 bases). CDR3 amino acids: CASSLDNFGETGYGYTF. The CDR3 DNA reads as TGTGCCAGCTCATTGGACAATTTTGGGGAAACAGGCTATGGCTACACCTTC.